Each of the 29 T cell receptor beta chains below was sequenced from the same sample in a study of regulatory T cells in long-lasting Graves disease. Described time point: persistent/refractory GD, antithyroid drugs over 5 years with positive TRAb. PBMCs were the source of the RNA used for TCR sequencing. CDR3 regions were amplified by Arm-PCR using iRepertoire HTBI primers to build TCR beta libraries. From the multiplex PCR reads, TCRdb called clonotypes with MiXCR, one entry per CDR3 protein. The repertoire holds 350,000 to 500,000 distinct CDR3 sequences, with 20% to 25% as singletons. The sequenced sample was peripheral blood mononuclear cells (PBMCs), obtained when the disease was refractory, from a patient treated with antithyroid drugs. These receptor sequences come from a female donor with Graves disease.

The chain combines TRBV3-1 with TRBJ2-4, with TRBD2 matching 11 bases. V lost 1 base and J lost 1; bases outside the gene matches: 12. This CDR3 spans 20 amino acids. Germline V gene lookup returns CDR1 LGHDT and CDR2 YNNKEL (reference sequence). The CDR3 reads CASSQAGQVTSGSAKNIQYF. The CDR3 nucleotides read TGTGCCAGCAGCCAAGCCGGACAAGTCACTAGCGGGAGTGCCAAAAACATTCAGTACTTC.

A word on this clonotype: A far larger clone differs by one base, so this is likely a read error. This chain connects TRBV2 to TRBJ2-3, with 9 bases lining up with TRBD2. The J call may be wrong; the DNA end is better matched by TRBJ2-5. CDR1 is SNHLY, CDR2 FYNNEI, per germline. The length of the CDR3 is 14 residues. As DNA, the CDR3 is TGTGCCAGCAGTGGTAGCGGGAGCGGTGGGACCCAGTACTTC. As protein: CASSGSGSGGTQYF.

This clonotype was observed many times. This rearrangement joins TRBV28 to TRBJ1-2; the D gene is possibly TRBD1 (5 bases). The CDR3 consists of 14 residues. Trimming pared 5 bases from V and 4 bases from J, leaving 14 bases between. CDR1 and CDR2 (germline): MDHEN, SYDVKM. The chain's CDR3 is CASSLPAGGYGYTF. The CDR3 DNA reads as TGTGCCAGCAGTCTACCAGCTGGGGGCTATGGCTACACCTTC.

This clonotype was counted only a few times. V is TRBV7-9 and J is TRBJ2-7, with D perhaps matching TRBD2 (6 bases). The length of the CDR3 is 15 residues. Germline CDR1 is SEHNR and CDR2 is FQNEAQ (reference sequence). V dropped 2 bases and J dropped 0 bases, with 11 bases sitting between them. CDR3: CASSLRAGSSYEQYF. CDR3 in DNA: TGTGCCAGCAGCTTAAGGGCGGGAAGCTCCTACGAGCAGTACTTC.

The CDR3 DNA is TGTGCCAGCAGTTTATCGTCTAGCGACAATGAGCAGTTCTTC. Translation gives CASSLSSSDNEQFF. The chain links TRBV27 to TRBJ2-1, with D maybe TRBD2 (6 bases). The ends were cut back, 0 bases at V and 5 bases at J, with 8 bases in the middle. This CDR3 comprises 14 residues. The germline V gene encodes CDR1 MNHEY and CDR2 SMNVEV (reference sequence).

This clonotype was picked up a small number of times. The chain is built from TRBV7-9 and TRBJ1-2, with TRBD1 identical over 10 bases. The germline V gene has CDR1 SEHNR and CDR2 FQNEAQ (reference sequence). V dropped 3 bases and J dropped 6; count of bases not matched to a gene: 10. There are 16 residues in the CDR3. CDR3 amino acids: CASSLSTGGNYNGYTF. The CDR3 coding sequence is TGTGCCAGCAGCTTGTCGACAGGGGGCAATTATAATGGCTACACCTTC.

This clonotype has at least ten counts. The J gene is TRBJ1-6, the V gene TRBV12-3 or TRBV12-4; the match to TRBD1 covers 7 bases. The J segment lost 10 bases and the V segment lost 6 bases, leaving 12 bases of the junction unmatched. The CDR3 is 15 residues long. This chain's CDR3 is CASRRGGGLVSPLHF. The CDR3 DNA reads as TGTGCCAGCAGGAGGGGAGGGGGCCTTGTATCACCCCTCCACTTT.

This clonotype was observed many times. The genes are TRBV27 and TRBJ1-5; D is uncertain. This CDR3 has 15 amino acids. V was trimmed by 7 bases and J by 0 bases, leaving 13 bases between them. Germline-derived CDR1 and CDR2 are MNHEY and SMNVEV (reference sequence). The CDR3 here is CASKEKDYSNQPQHF. CDR3 DNA: TGTGCCAGCAAAGAGAAAGACTATAGCAATCAGCCCCAGCATTTT.

This sequence joins TRBV7-9 and TRBJ2-2; D remains unclear. The CDR3 is made up of 14 amino acids. The germline V gene has CDR1 SEHNR and CDR2 FQNEAQ (reference sequence). The germline V and J ends were trimmed by 5 bases and 0 bases, with 7 bases remaining between them. The CDR3 loop is CASSQYTNTGELFF. For the CDR3, the DNA is TGTGCCAGCAGCCAATACACGAACACCGGGGAGCTGTTTTTT.

In the case of this clonotype: At one end, the junction sequence differs from germline, possibly due to a read error. This chain links TRBV7-3 with TRBJ2-2, with 9 nucleotides matching TRBD2. The CDR3 contains 17 residues. CDR1 is SGHTA, CDR2 FQGTGA, per germline. The CDR3 loop reads CTSSLNGGRAVTGELFF. The CDR3 DNA is TGTACCAGCAGCTTAAACGGCGGGAGGGCGGTAACCGGGGAGCTGTTTTTT.

This clonotype was observed many times. V gene TRBV28 combines with J gene TRBJ1-2; 7 nucleotides match TRBD1. V lost 3 bases, J lost 8 bases, and 9 bases stayed unmatched. This CDR3 is built from 14 residues. The germline V gene has CDR1 MDHEN and CDR2 SYDVKM. CDR3 DNA: TGTGCCAGCAGTTTTCATAGACAGGGAATAGGCTACACCTTC. Translation gives CASSFHRQGIGYTF.

This clonotype was detected only a few times. The chain links TRBV27 to TRBJ1-2; 9 bases match TRBD1. J gave up 7 bases and V 2 bases, and 2 bases lay outside the gene matches. The germline V gene has CDR1 MNHEY and CDR2 SMNVEV (reference sequence). CDR3 length: 13 amino acids. CDR3 DNA sequence: TGTGCCAGCAGTTTAGCACAGGGGGCTGGCTACACCTTC. It codes for CASSLAQGAGYTF.

This clonotype has a handful of counts. The chain is built from TRBV30 and TRBJ2-2; 8 positions agree with TRBD1. Trimming at V came to 1 base and at J to 10 bases, leaving 11 bases not matched to a gene. Germline V gene lookup returns CDR1 GTSNPN and CDR2 SVGIG (reference sequence). This CDR3 contains 15 residues. CDR3 DNA sequence: TGTGCCTGGAGTGAAAACGGACAGGGCAGTGTGGAGCTGTTTTTT. Translation: CAWSENGQGSVELFF.

This clonotype was seen many times. The chain carries TRBV3-1 and TRBJ2-5; tentatively, D is TRBD1 or TRBD2 (5 bases each). The germline V gene encodes CDR1 LGHDT and CDR2 YNNKEL (reference sequence). The ends were cut back, 4 bases at V and 6 bases at J, with 6 bases in the middle. The CDR3 is 11 residues long. The CDR3 spells CASSRGQTQYF. Written as DNA, the CDR3 is TGTGCCAGCAGCCGGGGACAGACCCAGTACTTC.

This clonotype was detected a few times. V usage is TRBV28 and J usage is TRBJ1-2; no clear D. The V end was cut by 7 bases, the J end by 4 bases, with 7 bases between. The CDR3 has 11 amino acids. Germline V gene sequence: CDR1 MDHEN, CDR2 SYDVKM. The CDR3 spells CASTRGYGYTF. DNA of the CDR3: TGTGCCAGCACAAGAGGCTATGGCTACACCTTC.

This clonotype was found many times. The V call is TRBV11-2, the J call TRBJ1-4, with D perhaps TRBD1 (6 bases). This CDR3 region has 19 residues. The germline V gene has CDR1 SGHAT and CDR2 FQNNGV. Trimming shortened V by 3 bases and J by 0 bases, and 20 bases separated the two germline ends. CDR3 sequence reads: CASSLERGHPLPTNEKLFF. The CDR3 region has the DNA TGTGCCAGCAGCTTGGAAAGGGGACACCCCTTGCCAACTAATGAAAAACTGTTTTTT.

This CDR3 is CATSDLMGYEQYF. The CDR3 nucleotides read TGTGCCACCAGTGATTTGATGGGATACGAGCAGTACTTC. V usage is TRBV24-1 and J usage is TRBJ2-7; D ambiguous. The V gene's germline CDR1 is KGHDR and CDR2 SFDVKD. This CDR3 comprises 13 residues. The V gene lost 0 bases and the J gene lost 4 bases, with 6 bases spanning the gap.

This chain connects TRBV28 to TRBJ2-3, with TRBD2 matching over 10 bases. CDR3 length equals 16 residues. CDR1 is MDHEN and CDR2 is SYDVKM in the germline V gene. The trim removed 6 bases at V and 4 bases at J, leaving 10 bases unmatched. CDR3 sequence (DNA): TGTGCCAGCAGCCAAAGGCTAGCGGGAGCCTCAGATACGCAGTATTTT. Amino acid sequence: CASSQRLAGASDTQYF.

This clonotype was seen ten or more times. The CDR3: CSAGQGQSPYYEQYF. For the CDR3, the DNA is TGCAGTGCTGGGCAAGGACAGAGCCCTTACTACGAGCAGTACTTC. V and J are TRBV20-1 and TRBJ2-7; maybe TRBD1 (6 bases). The germline V gene has CDR1 DFQATT and CDR2 SNEGSKA (reference sequence). Trimming removed 5 bases at V and 3 bases at J, with 20 bases between. The CDR3 is 15 residues long.

V and J are TRBV12-3 or TRBV12-4 and TRBJ2-7, with a possible D match to TRBD1 (5 bases). The CDR3 runs 18 residues. Trimming removed 8 bases from V and 5 bases from J, with 31 bases in between. The CDR3 region is CASAPRTRYSGLPDEQYF. In DNA, the CDR3 is TGTGCCAGCGCCCCCCGGACACGCTACTCCGGGTTACCAGACGAGCAGTACTTC.

This clonotype was found a few times. This chain links TRBV30 with TRBJ2-1; tentatively, D is TRBD2 (5 bases). V lost 6 bases and J lost 10, with 16 bases in between. CDR3 length: 12 residues. In germline, CDR1 is GTSNPN, CDR2 SVGIG (reference sequence). This CDR3 is CACAGGVREQFF. Written as DNA, the CDR3 is TGTGCCTGCGCGGGTGGAGTTAGGGAGCAGTTCTTC.

In regard to this clonotype: A read error may explain this, as a much larger clone is one base away. As the CDR3 is not closed by the conserved phenylalanine or tryptophan, this likely results from a read error. The chain couples TRBV6-1 to TRBJ1-2; D uncertain. The ends were cut back, 7 bases at V and 6 bases at J, with 6 bases in the middle. CDR1 is MNHNS and CDR2 is SASEGT in the germline V gene. The CDR3 covers 10 residues. The CDR3 loop is CASTEDGYTS. In nucleotides, the CDR3 is TGTGCCAGCACCGAGGATGGCTACACCTCC.

This clonotype was seen ten or more times. V gene TRBV29-1 combines with J gene TRBJ1-2; D gene ambiguous. The V and J ends lost 3 bases and 8 bases respectively, with 1 base between them. This CDR3 is 8 amino acids long. Looked up from germline, CDR1 is SQVTM and CDR2 is ANQGSEA. CDR3 sequence: CSVDGYTF. For the CDR3, the DNA is TGCAGCGTTGACGGCTACACCTTC.

This clonotype was seen ten or more times. This sequence joins TRBV28 and TRBJ2-7; 10 nucleotides align to TRBD2. The germline gives CDR1 MDHEN, CDR2 SYDVKM. The CDR3 spans 15 residues. Unmatched junction bases numbered 2, after V lost 2 bases and J lost 1 base. The CDR3, as DNA: TGTGCCAGCAGTTTAATAGCGGGAGGATCCTACGAGCAGTACTTC. It codes for CASSLIAGGSYEQYF.

V is TRBV7-8 and J is TRBJ2-3; 7 nucleotides align to TRBD2. V was clipped by 5 bases and J by 3 bases; unmatched bases: 11. CDR3 length: 16 residues. From germline, CDR1 is SGHVS and CDR2 FQNEAQ. The CDR3 is CASSERAGARTDTQYF. The CDR3 DNA is TGTGCCAGCAGCGAGAGGGCGGGAGCAAGGACAGATACGCAGTATTTT.

V usage is TRBV27 and J usage is TRBJ1-6, with 7 bases lining up with TRBD1. The CDR3 length is 15 residues. Per the germline V gene, CDR1 is MNHEY and CDR2 is SMNVEV (reference sequence). Unmatched junction bases numbered 6, after V lost 3 bases and J lost 7 bases. The CDR3 spells CASSLTQGSNSPLHF. CDR3 bases: TGTGCCAGCAGTTTGACACAGGGGTCGAATTCACCCCTCCACTTT.

The table lists this clonotype with many counts. The chain couples TRBV27 to TRBJ2-5; D assignment may be TRBD1 or TRBD2 (5 bases each). V shed 3 bases and J shed 5 bases, with 16 bases lying between them. This CDR3 region has 15 residues. The germline CDR1 and CDR2 sequences are MNHEY and SMNVEV (reference sequence). In DNA, the CDR3 is TGTGCCAGCAGTTTCCGGGACCAAGAGGGGGAGACCCAGTACTTC. Translation gives CASSFRDQEGETQYF.

This chain connects TRBV15 to TRBJ2-7; TRBD1 is a possible D gene (5 bases). The CDR3 contains 12 residues. Trimming cost V 2 bases and J 8 bases, with 10 bases left between them. The germline V gene has CDR1 LNHNV and CDR2 YYDKDF (reference sequence). The CDR3 DNA sequence: TGTGCCACCAGCAGATCCCAGGGAAAGCAGTACTTC. It codes for CATSRSQGKQYF.

This clonotype was observed many times. This sequence joins TRBV20-1 and TRBJ1-6, with D unclear. The CDR3 covers 12 residues. Germline assignment: CDR1 DFQATT and CDR2 SNEGSKA (reference sequence). Trimming pared 5 bases from V and 11 bases from J, leaving 13 bases between. The CDR3 DNA follows: TGCAGTGCTCCCGGGGTGTCGACACCCCTCCACTTT. It codes for CSAPGVSTPLHF.